Included here is one T cell receptor beta chain sequence, with context. Antigen unknown. With V trimmed by 4 bases and J by 2 bases, 4 bases remained unmatched. The CDR3 is 15 amino acids. Germline CDR1 is SGHRS and CDR2 is YFSETQ. The PCR ran on 60 Vbeta and 13 Jbeta primers. Method: immunoSEQ multiplex PCR; TCRdb's copy keeps in-frame clones and lacks some. Of approximately 150,000 clones listed, around three quarters are singletons. The data stem from a study of cytomegalovirus exposure and HLA in healthy donors. Notes on the study in general: Being productive about 90% or about 30% of the time was typical of most TCR beta V segments in an earlier analysis. For TCR beta chains, V- and J-gene trimming was later linked to a missense DCLRE1C variant. Some V segments could not be told apart, so they were left out, TRBV6-2 and TRBV6-3 among them.

Sequencing was performed on PBMCs. The receptor was isolated from a man aged 25-40 years in good health and CMV-seropositive. This chain joins TRBV5-1 and TRBJ1-5; 9 nucleotides match TRBD1. DNA for the CDR3: TGCGCCAGCAGCCTACAGGGGGCGCGCAATCAGCCCCAGCATTTT. This codes for CASSLQGARNQPQHF.